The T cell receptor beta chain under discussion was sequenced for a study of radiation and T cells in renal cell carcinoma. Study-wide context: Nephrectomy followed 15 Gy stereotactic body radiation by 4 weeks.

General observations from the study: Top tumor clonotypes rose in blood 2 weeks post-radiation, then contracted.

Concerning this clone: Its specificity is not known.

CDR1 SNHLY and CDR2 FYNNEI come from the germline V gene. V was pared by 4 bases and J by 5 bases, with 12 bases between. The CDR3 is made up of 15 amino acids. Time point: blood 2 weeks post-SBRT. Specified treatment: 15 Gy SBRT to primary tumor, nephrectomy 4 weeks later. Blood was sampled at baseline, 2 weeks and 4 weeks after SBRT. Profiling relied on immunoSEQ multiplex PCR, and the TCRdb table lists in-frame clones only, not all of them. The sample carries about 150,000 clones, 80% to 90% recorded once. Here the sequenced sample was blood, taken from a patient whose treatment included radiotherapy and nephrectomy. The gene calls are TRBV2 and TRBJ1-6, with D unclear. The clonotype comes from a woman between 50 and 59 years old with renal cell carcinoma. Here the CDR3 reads CASSVGQVNNSPLHF. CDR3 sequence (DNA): TGTGCCAGCAGTGTAGGGCAGGTCAATAATTCACCCCTCCACTTT.